The clone carrying this TCR beta chain was seen a few times. Antigen specificity is unknown. Data came from immunoSEQ multiplex PCR; TCRdb stores just in-frame clones and leaves some out. Of 100,000 to 150,000 clones in the sample, approximately 92% are singletons; the top ten hold 1.1%. The record originates from a study of cytomegalovirus exposure and HLA in healthy donors. Germline-derived CDR1 and CDR2 are SEHNR and FQNEAQ (reference sequence). Trimming at V came to 6 bases and at J to 2 bases, leaving 3 bases not matched to a gene. The length of the CDR3 is 13 residues. General study results and limits: Some TCR beta chains (around 180 of them) were listed as cytomegalovirus-associated. In the 90 to 150 validation repertoires, about 94% of cluster scores exceeded 0, per a later analysis. In vitro experiments confirmed that three CMV-associated chains were specific for CMV antigens.

The genes are TRBV7-9 and TRBJ1-1; 7 bases are shared with TRBD1. This receptor was obtained from a woman aged 18-29 years in good health and CMV-seronegative. The sample taken for sequencing was PBMCs. The CDR3 region has the DNA TGTGCCAGCAGTAGACAGGGAAACACTGAAGCTTTCTTT. It specifies CASSRQGNTEAFF.